Below, one T cell receptor beta chain is given with its context. Its antigen is unidentified. PCR amplification relied on 60 Vbeta primers (plus 13 Jbeta primers). Method: immunoSEQ multiplex PCR; TCRdb's copy keeps in-frame clones and lacks some. The sample holds around 140,000 clones. The entry originates in a study of cytomegalovirus exposure and HLA in healthy donors. Findings and limits, study-wide: Several of the most significant clusters appeared linked to common viral pathogens, based on a later analysis. Sequencing artifact likely explains a cluster of highly shared sequence variants.

CDR1 is MDHEN, CDR2 SYDVKM, per germline. The CDR3 runs 12 residues. Trimming stripped 3 bases from V and 9 bases from J, with 9 bases between. Source material: PBMCs. The sequence was collected from a woman aged 50 to 65 in good health and CMV-seronegative. This chain uses TRBV28 with TRBJ2-1; unclear D gene. This CDR3 is CASSFRTGEQFF. CDR3 coding DNA: TGTGCCAGCAGTTTCCGTACGGGTGAGCAGTTCTTC.